A selection of T cell receptor beta chains follows, all from one sample in a study of blood T cell repertoires in COVID-19. Data came from immunoSEQ multiplex PCR; TCRdb stores just in-frame clones and leaves some out. The sample records hundreds of thousands of clones, over 75% being singletons. Input material: peripheral blood. These TCRs come from a man aged 45-65 years with COVID-19, enrolled during active disease. Each CDR3 is given with its conserved first and last residue. The D gene is left open where the match is weak. Not every row has a clone size; where given, it reads once, few, many or a size class.

d_gene,abundance,v_gene,len,j_gene,CDR3aa,CDR3nt
-,-,TRBV6-5,12,TRBJ1-5,CASSQSGQPQHF,TGTGCCAGCAGTCAATCCGGGCAGCCCCAGCATTTT
TRBD2,-,TRBV15,18,TRBJ2-5,CATSFPPGRAGDQETQYF,TGTGCCACCAGCTTCCCCCCAGGGCGAGCGGGGGACCAAGAGACCCAGTACTTC
-,-,TRBV12-5,18,TRBJ2-2,CASGSPSTGTNNTGELFF,TGTGCTAGTGGTTCCCCGTCTACCGGGACAAACAACACCGGGGAGCTGTTTTTT
-,-,TRBV7-9,15,TRBJ1-1,CASSPRDIHETEAFF,TGTGCCAGCAGCCCAAGGGACATTCATGAGACTGAAGCTTTCTTT
TRBD2,-,TRBV10-1,16,TRBJ2-1,CASSESWTSGTDEQFF,TGCGCCAGCAGTGAGTCGTGGACTAGCGGGACAGATGAGCAGTTCTTC
-,-,TRBV19,13,TRBJ2-1,CASSDQAHNEQFF,TGTGCCAGTAGTGATCAGGCGCACAATGAGCAGTTCTTC
-,-,TRBV5-4,12,TRBJ2-2,CASSRLGEELFF,TGTGCCAGCAGCCGCCTCGGGGAGGAGCTGTTTTTT
-,-,TRBV7-7,14,TRBJ2-5,CASSLIHHQETQYF,TGTGCCAGCAGCTTAATTCATCACCAAGAGACCCAGTACTTC
TRBD2,-,TRBV9,14,TRBJ2-3,CASTRGGVPDTQYF,TGTGCCAGCACCCGGGGGGGGGTTCCAGATACGCAGTATTTT
-,-,TRBV5-4,14,TRBJ1-2,CASSAPRELNGYTF,TGTGCCAGCAGCGCGCCCAGGGAATTGAATGGCTACACCTTC
-,-,TRBV7-9,12,TRBJ2-7,CASSPLTYEQYF,TGTGCCAGCAGCCCATTGACATACGAGCAGTACTTC
TRBD2,-,TRBV19,15,TRBJ2-7,CASSRLAGVPGEQYF,TGTGCCAGTAGTCGACTAGCGGGAGTTCCTGGCGAGCAGTACTTC
-,-,TRBV6-2/TRBV6-3,13,TRBJ1-2,CASSYAASYGYTF,TGTGCCAGCAGTTACGCGGCCAGCTATGGCTACACCTTC
-,-,TRBV19,16,TRBJ2-7,CASSIMSRGGAYEQYF,TGTGCCAGTAGTATTATGTCGAGGGGAGGAGCCTACGAGCAGTACTTC
TRBD1,-,TRBV12-3/TRBV12-4,13,TRBJ2-7,CASSFDRAYEQYF,TGTGCCAGCAGTTTTGACAGGGCCTACGAGCAGTACTTC
TRBD1,-,TRBV19,12,TRBJ1-6,CASKTGVGPLHF,TGTGCCAGTAAGACAGGGGTCGGACCCCTCCACTTT
-,-,TRBV3-1/TRBV3-2,16,TRBJ2-7,CASSQEVDSPSYEQYF,TGTGCCAGCAGCCAAGAAGTAGACTCTCCGTCCTACGAGCAGTACTTC
TRBD2,once,TRBV7-2,16,TRBJ2-5,CASSFTGVAGVETQYF,TGTGCCAGCAGCTTTACCGGGGTAGCGGGGGTAGAGACCCAGTACTTC
-,-,TRBV18,15,TRBJ2-1,CASSPPKVAKNEQFF,TGTGCCAGCTCACCACCGAAGGTAGCGAAAAATGAGCAGTTCTTC
TRBD1,-,TRBV9,16,TRBJ2-1,CASSVLDRGLYNEQFF,TGTGCCAGCAGCGTACTGGACAGGGGGCTCTACAATGAGCAGTTCTTC
-,once,TRBV29-1,11,TRBJ1-2,CSVLLGYGYTF,TGCAGCGTCCTACTCGGCTATGGCTACACCTTC
-,-,TRBV19,15,TRBJ1-5,CASIGLVGGNQPQHF,TGTGCCAGTATAGGGCTGGTAGGGGGCAATCAGCCCCAGCATTTT
TRBD1,-,TRBV2,14,TRBJ1-1,CASTGEGASTEAFF,TGTGCCAGCACGGGCGAGGGGGCGAGCACTGAAGCTTTCTTT
-,-,TRBV18,15,TRBJ2-2,CASSPLGLPSGELFF,TGTGCCAGCTCACCGCTCGGACTCCCTTCCGGGGAGCTGTTTTTT
TRBD2,-,TRBV4-3,13,TRBJ2-2,CASSLGGAGELFF,TGCGCCAGCAGCCTCGGGGGGGCCGGGGAGCTGTTTTTT
TRBD1,-,TRBV19,15,TRBJ1-3,CASSGTVAPGNTIYF,TGTGCCAGTAGCGGGACAGTTGCCCCTGGAAACACCATATATTTT
TRBD1,-,TRBV27,13,TRBJ1-1,CASSSRQGTEAFF,TGTGCCAGCAGTTCCCGACAGGGGACTGAAGCTTTCTTT
-,-,TRBV7-2,13,TRBJ1-1,CASSLGENTEAFF,TGTGCCAGCAGCCTCGGAGAAAACACTGAAGCTTTCTTT
TRBD1,-,TRBV7-9,13,TRBJ1-6,CASSSSGGSPLHF,TGTGCCAGCAGCTCCTCAGGGGGATCACCCCTCCACTTT
TRBD1,-,TRBV10-2,14,TRBJ1-4,CASSSGQGFEKLFF,TGCGCCAGCTCCTCGGGACAGGGGTTTGAAAAACTGTTTTTT
-,-,TRBV3-1/TRBV3-2,13,TRBJ1-1,CASSQGQNTEAFF,TGTGCCAGCAGCCAGGGACAGAACACTGAAGCTTTCTTT
-,-,TRBV27,12,TRBJ2-1,CASSFDSNEQFF,TGTGCCAGCAGTTTCGACAGCAATGAGCAGTTCTTC
-,-,TRBV18,15,TRBJ2-3,CASSPPSGGEDTQYF,TGTGCCAGCTCACCACCGTCCGGGGGAGAAGATACGCAGTATTTT
TRBD2,-,TRBV4-1,15,TRBJ2-5,CASSQDGGDGETQYF,TGCGCCAGCAGCCAAGACGGGGGGGATGGGGAGACCCAGTACTTC
TRBD1,-,TRBV12-5,16,TRBJ1-1,CASGSTSGDRETEAFF,TGTGCTAGTGGTTCTACGAGTGGGGACAGGGAGACTGAAGCTTTCTTT
-,few,TRBV13,15,TRBJ1-1,CASSSPAEMNTEAFF,TGTGCCAGCAGCTCCCCAGCGGAGATGAACACTGAAGCTTTCTTT
TRBD1,few,TRBV19,16,TRBJ1-1,CASSIGGTGGSPPAFF,TGTGCCAGTAGTATAGGTGGGACAGGGGGCTCACCCCCAGCTTTCTTT
-,-,TRBV7-2,12,TRBJ2-7,CASSPSPYEQYF,TGTGCCAGCAGCCCCTCCCCCTACGAGCAGTACTTC
-,-,TRBV30,14,TRBJ2-7,CAWTLGSLDYEQYF,TGTGCCTGGACACTGGGCAGCCTGGACTACGAGCAGTACTTC
TRBD1,-,TRBV28,12,TRBJ1-2,CASRQGSYGYTF,TGTGCCAGCAGACAGGGGTCATATGGCTACACCTTC
TRBD1,-,TRBV2,17,TRBJ1-6,CASRSRIQGAYNSPLHF,TGTGCCAGCAGATCGCGAATTCAGGGGGCCTATAATTCACCCCTCCACTTT
-,-,TRBV9,17,TRBJ2-7,CASSVSDTASGWGEQYF,TGTGCCAGCAGCGTTTCGGACACTGCTTCGGGCTGGGGCGAGCAGTACTTC
TRBD1,-,TRBV2,13,TRBJ2-7,CASGTGGGYEQYF,TGTGCCAGCGGGACAGGGGGCGGTTACGAGCAGTACTTC
TRBD1,-,TRBV5-8,13,TRBJ2-3,CASRKQGVDTQYF,TGTGCCAGCAGAAAACAGGGGGTCGATACGCAGTATTTT
-,-,TRBV6-1,17,TRBJ1-4,CASSEQRPPGGEKKLFF,TGTGCCAGCAGTGAACAACGACCCCCCGGGGGGGAGAAAAAACTGTTTTTT
-,-,TRBV6-6,13,TRBJ1-2,CASSYRVNYGYTF,TGTGCCAGCAGTTATCGGGTTAACTATGGCTACACCTTC